The T cell receptor (beta chain) described here comes from a study of graft-versus-host responses after intestinal transplantation. Points from the study as a whole: Patients who carried graft-donor T cell macrochimerism also had high graft-versus-host to host-versus-graft clonal ratios in their allografts. GvH clones were found in recipient marrow; some appeared first in ileum or blood.

CDR1 SGHTA and CDR2 FQGNSA come from the germline V gene. The CDR3 is 14 amino acids. Trimming stripped 1 base from V and 4 bases from J, with 10 bases between. Assay used: immunoSEQ multiplex PCR; TCRdb lists only in-frame clones, some missing. The table lists tens of thousands of clones, 80% to 95% of them singletons, with 2% to 2.5% in the top ten. A word on this clone: Its target is not known.

The material was unstimulated CD4+ T cells sorted from spleen or lymph node cells, obtained before transplant. This sequence joins TRBV7-2 and TRBJ2-5; possible D gene TRBD1, 6 bases. The receptor's source is a human donor who was the organ donor for an intestinal transplant. The CDR3 protein is CASSLGGPGETQYF. CDR3 nucleotides: TGTGCCAGCAGCTTAGGGGGGCCCGGAGAGACCCAGTACTTC.